The entry that follows covers one TCR beta chain sequence. The target antigen is unknown. This sample stems from a study of CD4 T cells in relation to SARS-CoV-2 and coronaviruses. Across the whole study: After about nine days of antigen culture, PBMC TCR beta CDR3s were sequenced. Shared crossreactive spike epitopes were mapped to their HLA restriction.

Unexposed donor CD4+ T cells date from 2011-2018, before the COVID-19 pandemic. CD4+ T cells were isolated from the cells after roughly 11 days of culture. Unexposed-donor CD4+ T cells were probed with SARS-CoV-2 S/N and four cold-coronavirus spikes, cells permitting. On days 3 and 7, cultures got half fresh IL-2 medium. The CDR3 has 14 amino acids. V was clipped by 1 base and J by 4 bases; unmatched bases: 3. Germline V CDR1 and CDR2: LNHDA, SQIVND (reference sequence). TCRdb's table, derived via immunoSEQ multiplex PCR, lists solely in-frame clones and lacks some. Of some 29,000 clones in the sample, 74% were seen once.

The sequenced material came from CD4+ T cells from PBMCs, cultured in vitro. This TCR came from a human donor in good health. This rearrangement joins TRBV19 to TRBJ1-2; TRBD1 agrees at 7 bases. The CDR3 is CASSIGRDSYGYTF. The CDR3 bases are TGTGCCAGTAGTATAGGGAGGGACAGCTATGGCTACACCTTC.